The 8 T cell receptor beta chains below come from one sample, sequenced in a study of blood T cell repertoires in COVID-19. Libraries were prepared by immunoSEQ multiplex PCR; TCRdb keeps only in-frame clonotypes and omits some of them. The sample yields more than 250,000 clones, 84% seen once. Source material: peripheral blood. The receptors were gathered from a human donor in a cohort sampled during active COVID-19.

This chain joins TRBV15 and TRBJ2-1, with D uncertain. This CDR3 has 13 residues. The germline CDR1 and CDR2 sequences are LNHNV and YYDKDF (reference sequence). Trimming cost V 1 base and J 9 bases, with 10 bases left between them. CDR3 nucleotide sequence: TGTGCCACCAGCAGAGGATCAGGCAGTGAGCAGTTCTTC. This sequence encodes CATSRGSGSEQFF.

The genes are TRBV7-2 and TRBJ1-4; D is uncertain. This CDR3 has 14 amino acids. CDR1 SGHTA and CDR2 FQGNSA come from the germline V gene. With 5 bases removed from V and 3 bases from J, the gap between germline ends came to 10 bases. The CDR3 sequence: CASSVQFSNEKLFF. The DNA for the CDR3 is TGTGCCAGCAGCGTTCAGTTCTCTAATGAAAAACTGTTTTTT.

The gene calls are TRBV5-5 and TRBJ2-7; the D is unclear. V lost 3 bases and J lost 2, with 15 bases in between. This CDR3 contains 15 residues. Germline CDR1 reads SGHKS; CDR2 reads YYEKEE (reference sequence). The CDR3 DNA sequence: TGTGCCAGCAGCTCTGGAGCGCTAAAGGCCTACGAGCAGTACTTC. Translating gives CASSSGALKAYEQYF.

This sequence joins TRBV9 and TRBJ1-1; 7 positions match TRBD1. With V trimmed by 4 bases and J by 5 bases, 11 bases remained unmatched. This CDR3 spans 15 amino acids. In germline, CDR1 is SGDLS, CDR2 YYNGEE. As DNA, the CDR3 is TGTGCCAGCAGCCCAAGGGACAGCCCGGGAACTGAAGCTTTCTTT. Translated: CASSPRDSPGTEAFF.

The chain combines TRBV2 with TRBJ2-2; 7 bases are a match to TRBD1. CDR1 and CDR2 (germline): SNHLY, FYNNEI. The CDR3 runs to 17 residues. Trimming cost V 4 bases and J 5 bases; bases outside gene matches: 13. The CDR3 here is CASSVQHQGVGTGELFF. CDR3 nucleotide sequence: TGTGCCAGCAGTGTCCAACATCAGGGGGTAGGAACCGGGGAGCTGTTTTTT.

This clone came up a few times. The CDR3 protein is CASSYRTGRINSPLHF. CDR3 in DNA: TGTGCCAGCAGCTATCGGACAGGGCGAATTAATTCACCCCTCCACTTT. The chain links TRBV5-6 to TRBJ1-6, with 8 bases matching TRBD1. The V gene end was trimmed by 3 bases and the J gene end by 6 bases; junction bases not matched to a gene: 8. The CDR3 has 16 amino acids. Germline V gene lookup returns CDR1 SGHDT and CDR2 YYEEEE.

The rearrangement uses TRBV18 and TRBJ1-2, with D perhaps matching TRBD1 (5 bases). V was clipped by 1 base and J by 2 bases, with 8 bases between them. CDR1 and CDR2 (germline): KGHSH, LQKENI. The CDR3 runs to 14 residues. The DNA for the CDR3 is TGTGCCAGCTCACCACGGGAGGGGAACTATGGCTACACCTTC. It encodes CASSPREGNYGYTF.

The chain joins TRBV10-3 to TRBJ2-1; 7 nucleotides match TRBD1. This CDR3 has 15 residues. Germline V CDR1 and CDR2: ENHRY, SYGVKD. The junction had 13 bases not matched to a gene; V was cut back by 8 bases and J by 6 bases. CDR3 residues: CAIGDRDRDFNEQFF. In nucleotides, the CDR3 is TGTGCCATCGGGGACCGGGACAGAGATTTCAATGAGCAGTTCTTC.